Presented here are 22 T cell receptor beta chains from one specimen sequenced in a study of T cell repertoires in cytomegalovirus infection. TCRdb itself ran the reads through MiXCR, one entry per CDR3 protein. The sample lists around 130,000 distinct CDR3 sequences, 8.8% occurring once. The sequenced material came from PBMCs. The origin of the receptors is a human donor in good health (CMV status not recorded). Some clones in this sample may be carry-over from other donors' samples.

This clonotype was recorded at least ten times. The rearrangement links TRBV24-1 to TRBJ2-3; 12 nucleotides align to TRBD2. Germline assignment: CDR1 KGHDR and CDR2 SFDVKD. Trimming took 1 base from V and 2 from J; bases not matched to a gene: 18. The CDR3 is made up of 22 amino acids. CDR3 in amino acids: CATSDFSPASGGAWISTDTQYF. The CDR3 coding sequence is TGTGCCACCAGTGATTTTTCCCCCGCTAGCGGGGGGGCCTGGATTTCCACAGATACGCAGTATTTT.

Ten or more counts support this clonotype. This chain joins TRBV19 and TRBJ1-5; TRBD1 agrees at 9 bases. Looked up from germline, CDR1 is LNHDA and CDR2 is SQIVND (reference sequence). J gave up 5 bases and V 3 bases, and 5 bases lay outside the gene matches. The CDR3 extends over 15 amino acids. The chain's CDR3 is CASSIGTGMYQPQHF. The DNA of the CDR3 is TGTGCCAGTAGTATTGGGACAGGGATGTATCAGCCCCAGCATTTT. The full variable domain, rest sourced from reference TRBV19 and TRBJ1-5, is DGGITQSPKYLFRKEGQNVTLSCEQNLNHDAMYWYRQDPGQGLRLIYYSQIVNDFQKGDIAEGYSVSREKKESFPLTVTSAQKNPTAFYLCASSIGTGMYQPQHFGDGTRLSIL.

The chain couples TRBV5-1 to TRBJ2-7; D possibly corresponds to TRBD1 (6 bases). This CDR3 comprises 14 residues. The germline V and J ends were trimmed by 4 bases and 3 bases, with 14 bases remaining between them. Germline lookup yields CDR1 SGHRS and CDR2 YFSETQ. DNA for the CDR3: TGCGCCAGCAGCCCAGGACAGTCCAACTACGAGCAGTACTTC. This codes for CASSPGQSNYEQYF.

This clonotype was found a few times. The CDR3 region is CASSQDSGRRWEQFF. The CDR3 region has the DNA TGTGCCAGCAGCCAGGACAGCGGGCGGCGGTGGGAGCAGTTCTTC. V usage is TRBV12-3 or TRBV12-4 and J usage is TRBJ2-1, with D perhaps given as TRBD1 or TRBD2 (6 bases each). The CDR3 extends over 15 amino acids. Trimming shortened V by 6 bases and J by 10 bases, and 22 bases separated the two germline ends.

This clonotype was detected many times. This chain links TRBV7-2 with TRBJ1-5; 8 positions agree with TRBD1. The CDR3 totals 13 residues. V lost 6 bases, J lost 4 bases, and 2 bases stayed unmatched. Looked up from germline, CDR1 is SGHTA and CDR2 is FQGNSA. DNA for the CDR3: TGTGCCAGCAGTAACAGGGGGAATCAGCCCCAGCATTTT. It is translated as CASSNRGNQPQHF.

This clonotype was picked up a small number of times. The rearrangement uses TRBV7-9 and TRBJ1-2; 8 bases are a match to TRBD1. V shed 0 bases and J 6 bases; nucleotides not matched to a gene: 12. The CDR3 totals 17 residues. Germline V lookup: CDR1 SEHNR, CDR2 FQNEAQ (reference sequence). The CDR3 protein is CASSLALLGQGRNGYTF. CDR3 coding DNA: TGTGCCAGCAGCTTAGCGCTTTTAGGACAGGGAAGGAATGGCTACACCTTC.

This clonotype was observed many times. The rearrangement joins TRBV7-9 to TRBJ2-1; perhaps TRBD2 as D (5 bases). Deletions cut 1 base from V and 0 bases from J, with 10 bases between. The CDR3 totals 16 residues. Germline CDR1 is SEHNR and CDR2 is FQNEAQ (reference sequence). The CDR3 here is CASSLGLGSSYNEQFF. CDR3 in DNA: TGTGCCAGCAGCTTAGGTCTAGGGAGCTCCTACAATGAGCAGTTCTTC.

This clonotype was picked up many times. V is TRBV5-1 and J is TRBJ1-1, with D uncertain. Germline assignment: CDR1 SGHRS and CDR2 YFSETQ. This CDR3 comprises 12 residues. V lost 5 bases and J lost 0, with 5 bases in between. The CDR3 is CASSTLNTEAFF. In nucleotides, the CDR3 is TGCGCCAGCAGTACCCTGAACACTGAAGCTTTCTTT.

The chain couples TRBV15 to TRBJ1-5, with a weak D call TRBD1 (5 bases). The CDR3 consists of 14 residues. Germline CDR1 LNHNV, CDR2 YYDKDF (reference sequence). V lost 3 bases and J lost 3, with 9 bases in between. The CDR3 DNA reads as TGTGCCACCAGCAGGGGACGGATCAATCAGCCCCAGCATTTT. Amino acid sequence: CATSRGRINQPQHF.

This clonotype came up many times. V is TRBV7-2 and J is TRBJ2-3; possibly TRBD1 for D (6 bases). The CDR3 runs to 17 residues. V was pared by 1 base and J by 3 bases, with 17 bases between. Germline V gene lookup returns CDR1 SGHTA and CDR2 FQGNSA. The CDR3 region is CASSLVAQGTITDTQYF. CDR3 coding DNA: TGTGCCAGCAGCTTAGTAGCACAGGGAACTATTACAGATACGCAGTATTTT.

This clonotype was seen repeatedly, ten times or more. The V and J genes are TRBV7-2 and TRBJ1-2; TRBD1 matches 9 bases. Germline V CDR1 and CDR2: SGHTA, FQGNSA. This CDR3 spans 15 amino acids. Trimming cost V 5 bases and J 5 bases; bases outside gene matches: 9. The CDR3 here is CASSHPQGARYGYTF. The DNA of the CDR3 is TGTGCCAGCAGCCACCCACAGGGGGCTCGATATGGCTACACCTTC.

This clonotype was seen many times. The CDR3 coding sequence is TGTGCCAGCAGCCCTTACCAGACAGGGGTTGCCGGGGAGCTGTTTTTT. Amino acids: CASSPYQTGVAGELFF. The chain couples TRBV12-3 or TRBV12-4 to TRBJ2-2; 8 positions agree with TRBD1. This CDR3 has 16 amino acids. V lost 6 bases and J lost 6; bases outside the gene matches: 12.

This clonotype was seen repeatedly, ten times or more. One end of the junction fails to match germline, which may point to a read error. V is TRBV7-7 and J is TRBJ2-1, with 9 bases fitting TRBD2. Germline loops: CDR1 SSHAT, CDR2 FNYEAQ (reference sequence). The CDR3 is 15 amino acids. The CDR3 sequence is CASSLVAGDTNEQFF. The CDR3 DNA is TGTGCCAGCAGTTTAGTAGCGGGAGATACCAATGAGCAGTTCTTC.

This clonotype was detected many times. The chain links TRBV5-1 to TRBJ2-2; perhaps TRBD2 as D (5 bases). Trimming shortened V by 1 base and J by 3 bases, and 16 bases separated the two germline ends. Germline V gene sequence: CDR1 SGHRS, CDR2 YFSETQ. The CDR3 runs 17 residues. As DNA, the CDR3 is TGCGCCAGCAGCTTGCCCGCCCGGGGAAGGGACACCGGGGAGCTGTTTTTT. Protein product: CASSLPARGRDTGELFF.

This clonotype has at least ten counts. This sequence joins TRBV10-3 and TRBJ2-1; 8 bases align to TRBD2. Germline loops: CDR1 ENHRY, CDR2 SYGVKD. V lost 7 bases, J lost 7 bases, and 9 bases stayed unmatched. CDR3 length equals 14 residues. The CDR3 nucleotides read TGTGCCATCATGCTCACTAGCGGTGAGAATGAGCAGTTCTTC. Its translation: CAIMLTSGENEQFF.

This clonotype was found many times. The V gene is TRBV12-3 or TRBV12-4, the J gene TRBJ1-2, with D perhaps TRBD1 (5 bases). This CDR3 region has 17 residues. Trimming stripped 0 bases from V and 6 bases from J, with 20 bases between. For the CDR3, the DNA is TGTGCCAGCAGTTTAGCTCTTCCGGGGCCCTCAAAGGATGGCTACACCTTC. This codes for CASSLALPGPSKDGYTF.

The table lists this clonotype with many counts. The chain uses TRBV27 and TRBJ1-1; 8 nucleotides line up with TRBD1. V trimming: 4 bases; J trimming: 0 bases; junction bases outside the gene matches: 4. CDR1 is MNHEY and CDR2 is SMNVEV in the germline V gene (reference sequence). This CDR3 comprises 15 residues. CDR3 DNA: TGTGCCAGCAGTTGGTCAGGGGGCATGAACACTGAAGCTTTCTTT. This gives the protein CASSWSGGMNTEAFF.

This clonotype has ten or more counts. The J gene is TRBJ1-3, the V gene TRBV28; D is uncertain. CDR1 is MDHEN, CDR2 SYDVKM, per germline. CDR3 length: 14 amino acids. Trimming removed 5 bases at V and 0 bases at J, with 8 bases between. CDR3 amino acids: CASSPQVSGNTIYF. The CDR3 coding sequence is TGTGCCAGCAGTCCGCAAGTCTCTGGAAACACCATATATTTT.

This clonotype was picked up many times. The chain uses TRBV5-1 and TRBJ2-5, with D perhaps TRBD2 (6 bases). Per germline, CDR1 SGHRS and CDR2 YFSETQ. Trimming took 1 base from V and 1 from J, leaving 11 bases between them. This CDR3 has 15 amino acids. DNA for the CDR3: TGCGCCAGCAGCTTGAGGGCTAGCGTCCAAGAGACCCAGTACTTC. Its translation: CASSLRASVQETQYF.

The V gene is TRBV10-3, the J gene TRBJ1-2; D ambiguous. V was pared by 6 bases and J by 2 bases, with 10 bases between. Germline assignment: CDR1 ENHRY and CDR2 SYGVKD. This CDR3 region has 13 residues. CDR3 coding DNA: TGTGCCATCAGAGGAGGGCAGAACTATGGCTACACCTTC. This translates into CAIRGGQNYGYTF.

This clonotype has ten or more counts. V usage is TRBV12-3 or TRBV12-4 and J usage is TRBJ2-5; 8 nucleotides align to TRBD1. This CDR3 is built from 15 residues. J gave up 4 bases and V 1 base, and 5 bases lay outside the gene matches. The CDR3 spells CASSLGPGQVETQYF. CDR3 DNA sequence: TGTGCCAGCAGTTTAGGGCCGGGACAGGTAGAGACCCAGTACTTC.

This clonotype was found many times. The rearrangement uses TRBV19 and TRBJ1-5; no definite D call. With 4 bases removed from V and 2 bases from J, the gap between germline ends came to 18 bases. Per germline, CDR1 LNHDA and CDR2 SQIVND (reference sequence). CDR3 length: 17 amino acids. CDR3 coding DNA: TGTGCCAGTAGTACCGGTTTCAGTGAGGTTGGCAATCAGCCCCAGCATTTT. It encodes CASSTGFSEVGNQPQHF.